This T cell receptor (beta chain) is drawn from a study of blood T cell repertoires in COVID-19. Study-wide background: Both acute and convalescent COVID-19 samples were obtained from the United States, Italy and Spain. PBMCs, B-cell-depleted T cells, or T cells were the source of the cDNA or gDNA that made up the material.

Seattle patient enrollment occurred during active infection, with longitudinal follow-up thereafter. In the original workflow: Amplification of reference gene primers provided the estimated nucleated cell counts. The assay was immunoSEQ multiplex PCR, and TCRdb's table has in-frame clones only and misses some. From that table come the V and J calls and clone size; the DNA was used to work out D and trimming. The table shows 450,000 or so clones, with roughly nine tenths occurring only once. Trimming removed 5 bases from V and 3 bases from J, with 12 bases in between. The CDR3 consists of 14 residues. Germline V CDR1 and CDR2: LNHDA, SQIVND (reference sequence).

Material: peripheral blood. The source of this sequence is a man younger than 35 with COVID-19, enrolled during active disease. The chain couples TRBV19 to TRBJ2-3, with D possibly matching TRBD2 (5 bases). Written as DNA, the CDR3 is TGTGCCAGTAGTCGCCTAGCTCGAACAGATACGCAGTATTTT. Translating gives CASSRLARTDTQYF.